This record concerns one T cell receptor beta chain sequence. No antigen is known for it. The data were obtained in a study of graft-versus-host responses after intestinal transplantation. Turning to the study itself: Multivisceral, liver-intestinal, or isolated intestinal transplants were performed in recipients. Each recipient received anti-thymocyte globulin induction, then tacrolimus and steroids for 2 to 3 years. General study results and limits: Ileal or blood samples showed some GvH clones first, and such clones were also found in recipient marrow. In patients with graft-donor T cell macrochimerism, allograft graft-versus-host to host-versus-graft clonal ratios were high.

Produced via immunoSEQ multiplex PCR; TCRdb's table is partial and in-frame only. The table lists around 100,000 clones, 85% to 95% of them singletons. Germline V gene lookup returns CDR1 SGHRS and CDR2 YFSETQ. The length of the CDR3 is 15 residues. V shed 2 bases and J shed 1 base, with 7 bases lying between them. This receptor was taken from a human donor who was the organ donor for an intestinal transplant. The chain couples TRBV5-1 to TRBJ2-6; a possible D gene is TRBD1 (6 bases). Sequencing was performed on unstimulated CD8+ T cells sorted from spleen or lymph node cells, taken before transplant. The CDR3 DNA follows: TGCGCCAGCAGCTTCAGGGGTTCTGGGGCCAACGTCCTGACTTTC. Its protein is CASSFRGSGANVLTF. Full variable domain (remainder filled in from reference TRBV5-1 and TRBJ2-6): KAGVTQTPRYLIKTRGQQVTLSCSPISGHRSVSWYQQTPGQGLQFLFEYFSETQRNKGNFPGRFSGRQFSNSRSEMNVSTLELGDSALYLCASSFRGSGANVLTFGAGSRLTVL.